This T cell receptor beta chain came from a study of identical twins. Study conclusions and caveats: The more abundant beta clonotypes in cord blood had fewer insertions, and memory repertoires did not show this. Beta out-of-frame twin sharing showed a weaker excess.

In the case of this clonotype: Its antigen is still unknown.

This CDR3 is built from 16 residues. V lost 2 bases and J lost 2, with 13 bases in between. Germline V lookup: CDR1 SGHAT, CDR2 FQNNGV. TCRdb independently ran MiXCR on the 5' RACE reads; one entry per CDR3 protein. The sample carries nearly 900,000 distinct CDR3 sequences, 10% to 15% recorded once. These same records also appear under a second study, on yellow fever vaccine responses in identical twins.

The chain is built from TRBV11-2 and TRBJ2-1; TRBD1 is a possible D gene (5 bases). This clonotype originated in a woman aged 18-35 years in good health. The sample taken for sequencing was PBMCs. CDR3 residues: CASSLIRTPTYNEQFF. The CDR3 DNA reads TGTGCCAGCAGCTTAATTAGGACACCCACCTACAATGAGCAGTTCTTC.